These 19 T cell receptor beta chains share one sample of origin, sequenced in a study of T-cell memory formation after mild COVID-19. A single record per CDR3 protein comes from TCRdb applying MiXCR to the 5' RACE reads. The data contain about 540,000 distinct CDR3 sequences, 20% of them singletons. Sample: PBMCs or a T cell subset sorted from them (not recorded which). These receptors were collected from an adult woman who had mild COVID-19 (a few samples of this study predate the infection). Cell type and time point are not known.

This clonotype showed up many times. CDR3 loop: CASRSTSGEETQYF. CDR3 nucleotides: TGCGCCAGCAGGTCAACTAGCGGGGAAGAGACCCAGTACTTC. The chain uses TRBV5-1 and TRBJ2-5, with TRBD2 matching over 10 bases. The CDR3 loop spans 14 amino acids. Trimming removed 5 bases from V and 3 bases from J; junction bases left unmatched: 4. The V gene's germline CDR1 is SGHRS and CDR2 YFSETQ.

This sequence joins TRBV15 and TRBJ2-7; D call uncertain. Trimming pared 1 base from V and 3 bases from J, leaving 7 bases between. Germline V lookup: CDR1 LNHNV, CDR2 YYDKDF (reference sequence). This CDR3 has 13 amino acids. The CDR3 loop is CATSRGGFYEQYF. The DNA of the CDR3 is TGTGCCACCAGCAGAGGCGGTTTCTACGAGCAGTACTTC.

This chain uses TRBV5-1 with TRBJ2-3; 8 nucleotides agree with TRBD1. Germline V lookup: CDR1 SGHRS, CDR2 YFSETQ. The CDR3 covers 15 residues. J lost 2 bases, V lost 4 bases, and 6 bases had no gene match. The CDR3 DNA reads TGCGCCAGCAGCACGACAGGGGCCCTCACAGATACGCAGTATTTT. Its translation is CASSTTGALTDTQYF.

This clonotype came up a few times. Here the CDR3 reads CASSPRGLSGVVAFF. CDR3 DNA: TGTGCCAGCTCACCCCGGGGACTCAGCGGGGTAGTGGCTTTCTTT. The chain has TRBV18 and TRBJ1-1; D is perhaps TRBD1 (5 bases). The CDR3 length is 15 residues. The germline CDR1 and CDR2 sequences are KGHSH and LQKENI. Trimming pared 3 bases from V and 11 bases from J, leaving 22 bases between.

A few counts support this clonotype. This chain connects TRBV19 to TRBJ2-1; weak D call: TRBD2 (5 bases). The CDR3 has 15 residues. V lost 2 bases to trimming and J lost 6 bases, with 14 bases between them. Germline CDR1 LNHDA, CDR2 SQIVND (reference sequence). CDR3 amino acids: CASSIRKLGSNEQFF. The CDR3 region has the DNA TGTGCCAGTAGTATACGCAAACTAGGATCCAATGAGCAGTTCTTC.

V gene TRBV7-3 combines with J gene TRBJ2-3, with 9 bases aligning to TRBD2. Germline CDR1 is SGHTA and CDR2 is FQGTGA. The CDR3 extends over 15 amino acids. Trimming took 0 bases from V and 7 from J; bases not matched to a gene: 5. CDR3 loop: CASSLTAGGQYTQYF. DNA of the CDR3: TGTGCCAGCAGCTTAACGGCGGGGGGGCAATATACGCAGTATTTT.

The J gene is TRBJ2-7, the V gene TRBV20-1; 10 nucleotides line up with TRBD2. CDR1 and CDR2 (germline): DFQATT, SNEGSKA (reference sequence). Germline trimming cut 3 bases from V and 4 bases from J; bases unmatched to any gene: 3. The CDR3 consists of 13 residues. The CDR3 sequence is CSASLLAGYEQYF. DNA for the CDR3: TGCAGTGCTAGCCTACTAGCGGGATACGAGCAGTACTTC.

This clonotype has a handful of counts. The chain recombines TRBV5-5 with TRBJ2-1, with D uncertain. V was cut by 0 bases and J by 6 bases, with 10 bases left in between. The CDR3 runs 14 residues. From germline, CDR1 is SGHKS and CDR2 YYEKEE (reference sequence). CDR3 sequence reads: CASSLVIDTNEQFF. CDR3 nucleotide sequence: TGTGCCAGCAGCTTGGTAATAGACACCAATGAGCAGTTCTTC.

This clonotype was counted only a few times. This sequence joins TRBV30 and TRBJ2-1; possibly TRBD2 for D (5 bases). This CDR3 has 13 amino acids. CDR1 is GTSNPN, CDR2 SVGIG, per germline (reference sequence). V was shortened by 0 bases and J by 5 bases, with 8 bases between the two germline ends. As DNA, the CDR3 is TGTGCCTGGAGTGTCGGGGTCGACAATGAGCAGTTCTTC. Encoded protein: CAWSVGVDNEQFF.

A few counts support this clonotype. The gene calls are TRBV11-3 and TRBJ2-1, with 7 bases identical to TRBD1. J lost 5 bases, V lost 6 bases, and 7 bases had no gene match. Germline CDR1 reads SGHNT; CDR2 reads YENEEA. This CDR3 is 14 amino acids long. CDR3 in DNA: TGTGCCAGCAGACAAAGACAGGGAGACAATGAGCAGTTCTTC. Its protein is CASRQRQGDNEQFF.

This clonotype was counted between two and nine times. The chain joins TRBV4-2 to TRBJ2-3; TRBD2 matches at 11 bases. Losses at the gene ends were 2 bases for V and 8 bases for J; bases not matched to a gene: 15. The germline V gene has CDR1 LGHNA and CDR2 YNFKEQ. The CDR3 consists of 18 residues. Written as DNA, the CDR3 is TGTGCCAGCAGCCAATTGGGACTAGCGGAGGGCCCCCAGGGTACGCAGTATTTT. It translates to CASSQLGLAEGPQGTQYF.

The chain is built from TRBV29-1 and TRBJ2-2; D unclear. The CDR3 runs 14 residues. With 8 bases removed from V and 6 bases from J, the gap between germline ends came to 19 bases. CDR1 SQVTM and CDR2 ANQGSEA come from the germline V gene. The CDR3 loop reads CSIAAPLDPGELFF. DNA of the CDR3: TGCAGCATTGCGGCGCCCCTAGATCCCGGGGAGCTGTTTTTT.

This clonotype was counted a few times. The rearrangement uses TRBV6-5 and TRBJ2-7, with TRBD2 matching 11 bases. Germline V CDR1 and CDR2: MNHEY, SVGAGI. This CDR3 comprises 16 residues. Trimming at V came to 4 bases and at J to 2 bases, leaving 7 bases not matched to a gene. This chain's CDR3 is CASSSLSGRGPYEQYF. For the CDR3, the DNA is TGTGCCAGCAGTTCCCTTAGCGGGAGGGGCCCCTACGAGCAGTACTTC.

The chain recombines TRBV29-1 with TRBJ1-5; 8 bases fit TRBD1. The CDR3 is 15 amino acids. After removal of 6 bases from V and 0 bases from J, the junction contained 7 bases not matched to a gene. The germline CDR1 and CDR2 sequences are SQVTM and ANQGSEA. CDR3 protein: CSVGETGASNQPQHF. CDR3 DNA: TGCAGCGTCGGGGAGACAGGGGCTAGCAATCAGCCCCAGCATTTT.

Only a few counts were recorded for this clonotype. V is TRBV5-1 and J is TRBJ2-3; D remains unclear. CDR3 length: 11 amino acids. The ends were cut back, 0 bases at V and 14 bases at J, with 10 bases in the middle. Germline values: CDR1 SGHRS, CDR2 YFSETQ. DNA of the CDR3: TGCGCCAGCAGCTTGGGTCCGAATGTGTATTTT. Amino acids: CASSLGPNVYF.

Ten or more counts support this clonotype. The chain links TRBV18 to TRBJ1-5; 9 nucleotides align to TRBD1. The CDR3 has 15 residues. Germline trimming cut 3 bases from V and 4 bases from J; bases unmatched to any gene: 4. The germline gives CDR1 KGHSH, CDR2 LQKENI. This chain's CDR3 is CASSPRTGENQPQHF. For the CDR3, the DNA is TGTGCCAGCTCACCTCGGACAGGGGAAAATCAGCCCCAGCATTTT.

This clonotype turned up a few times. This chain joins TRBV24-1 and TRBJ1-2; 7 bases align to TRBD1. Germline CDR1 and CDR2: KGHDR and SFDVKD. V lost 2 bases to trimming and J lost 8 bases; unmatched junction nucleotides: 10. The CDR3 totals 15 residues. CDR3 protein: CATSDYRGGTEGYTF. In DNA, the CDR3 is TGTGCCACCAGTGATTATCGAGGGGGCACCGAGGGCTACACCTTC.

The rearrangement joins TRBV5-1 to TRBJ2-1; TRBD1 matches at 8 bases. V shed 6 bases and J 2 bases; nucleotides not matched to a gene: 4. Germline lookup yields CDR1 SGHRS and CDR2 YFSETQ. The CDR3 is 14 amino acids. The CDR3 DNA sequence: TGCGCCAGCACGGGGACAGGACCCTACAATGAGCAGTTCTTC. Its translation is CASTGTGPYNEQFF. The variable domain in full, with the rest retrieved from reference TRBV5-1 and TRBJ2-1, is KAGVTQTPRYLIKTRGQQVTLSCSPISGHRSVSWYQQTPGQGLQFLFEYFSETQRNKGNFPGRFSGRQFSNSRSEMNVSTLELGDSALYLCASTGTGPYNEQFFGPGTRLTVL.

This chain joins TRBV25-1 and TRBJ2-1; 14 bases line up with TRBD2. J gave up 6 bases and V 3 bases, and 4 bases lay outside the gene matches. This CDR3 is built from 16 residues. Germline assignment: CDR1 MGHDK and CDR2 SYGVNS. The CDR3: CASSDWTSGRSNEQFF. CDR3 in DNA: TGTGCCAGCAGTGATTGGACTAGCGGGAGGTCCAATGAGCAGTTCTTC.